Below, one TCR beta chain is given with its context. The data were obtained in a study of T cell changes during pregnancy in multiple sclerosis. The CDR3 is 13 residues long. From germline, CDR1 is ENHRY and CDR2 SYGVKD. The V segment lost 6 bases and the J segment 3 bases; nucleotides outside the gene matches: 1. Data came from immunoSEQ multiplex PCR; TCRdb stores just in-frame clones and leaves some out. The table has about 17,000 clones, almost 85% seen once. This material consisted of CD8+ T cells from peripheral blood mononuclear cells, taken in the second trimester of pregnancy. The sequence came from a female donor in good health, enrolled as a control in a pregnancy study. This chain connects TRBV10-3 to TRBJ2-2, with TRBD2 matching 7 bases. The CDR3 nucleotides are TGTGCCATCAGCCGGGGGGACACCGGGGAGCTGTTTTTT. The encoded protein is CAISRGDTGELFF.